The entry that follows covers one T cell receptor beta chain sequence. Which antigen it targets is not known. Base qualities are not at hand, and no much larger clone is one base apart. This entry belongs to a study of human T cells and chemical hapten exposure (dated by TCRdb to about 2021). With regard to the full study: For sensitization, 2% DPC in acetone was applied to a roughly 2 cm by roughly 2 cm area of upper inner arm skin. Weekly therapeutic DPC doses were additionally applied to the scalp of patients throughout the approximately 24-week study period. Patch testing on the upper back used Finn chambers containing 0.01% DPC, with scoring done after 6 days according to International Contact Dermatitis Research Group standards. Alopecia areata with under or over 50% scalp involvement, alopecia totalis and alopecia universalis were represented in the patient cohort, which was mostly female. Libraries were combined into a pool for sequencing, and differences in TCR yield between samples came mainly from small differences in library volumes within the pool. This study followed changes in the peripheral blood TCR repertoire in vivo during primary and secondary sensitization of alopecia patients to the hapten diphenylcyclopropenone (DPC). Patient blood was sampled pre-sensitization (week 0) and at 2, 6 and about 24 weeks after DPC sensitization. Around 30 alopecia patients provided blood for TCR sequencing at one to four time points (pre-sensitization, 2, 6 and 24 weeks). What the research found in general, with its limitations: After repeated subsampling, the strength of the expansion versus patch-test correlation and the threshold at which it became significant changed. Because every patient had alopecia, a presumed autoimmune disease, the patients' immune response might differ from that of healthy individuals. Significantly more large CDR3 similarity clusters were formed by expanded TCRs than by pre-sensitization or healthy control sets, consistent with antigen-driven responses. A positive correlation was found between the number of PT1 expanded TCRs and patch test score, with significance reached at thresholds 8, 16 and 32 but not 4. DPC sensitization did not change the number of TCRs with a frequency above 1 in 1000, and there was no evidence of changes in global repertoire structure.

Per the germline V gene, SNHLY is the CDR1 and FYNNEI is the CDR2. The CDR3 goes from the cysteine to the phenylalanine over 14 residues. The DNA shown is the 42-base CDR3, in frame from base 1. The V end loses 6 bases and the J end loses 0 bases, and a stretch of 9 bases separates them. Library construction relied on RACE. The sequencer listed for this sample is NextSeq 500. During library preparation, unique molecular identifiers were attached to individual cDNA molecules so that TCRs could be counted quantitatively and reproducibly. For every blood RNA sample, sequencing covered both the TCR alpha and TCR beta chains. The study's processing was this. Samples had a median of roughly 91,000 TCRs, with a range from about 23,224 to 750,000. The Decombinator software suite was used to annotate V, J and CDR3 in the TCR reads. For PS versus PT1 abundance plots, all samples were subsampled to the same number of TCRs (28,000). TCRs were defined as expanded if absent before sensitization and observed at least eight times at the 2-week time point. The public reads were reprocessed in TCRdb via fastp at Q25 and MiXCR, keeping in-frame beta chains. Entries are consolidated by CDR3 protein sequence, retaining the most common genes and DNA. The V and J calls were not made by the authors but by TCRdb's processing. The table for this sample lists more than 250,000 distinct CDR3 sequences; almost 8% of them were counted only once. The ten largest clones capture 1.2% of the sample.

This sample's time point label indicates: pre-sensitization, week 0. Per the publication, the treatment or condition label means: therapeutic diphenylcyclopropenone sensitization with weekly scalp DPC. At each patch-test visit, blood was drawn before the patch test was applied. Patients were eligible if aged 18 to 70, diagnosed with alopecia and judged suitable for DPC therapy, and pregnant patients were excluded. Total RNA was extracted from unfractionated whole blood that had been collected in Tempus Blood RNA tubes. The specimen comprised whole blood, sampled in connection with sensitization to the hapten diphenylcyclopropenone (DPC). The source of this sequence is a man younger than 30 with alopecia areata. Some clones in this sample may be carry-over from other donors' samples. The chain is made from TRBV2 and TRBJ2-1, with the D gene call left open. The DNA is TGTGCCAGCAGGGGTCTGAACTCCTACAATGAGCAGTTCTTC. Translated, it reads CASRGLNSYNEQFF.